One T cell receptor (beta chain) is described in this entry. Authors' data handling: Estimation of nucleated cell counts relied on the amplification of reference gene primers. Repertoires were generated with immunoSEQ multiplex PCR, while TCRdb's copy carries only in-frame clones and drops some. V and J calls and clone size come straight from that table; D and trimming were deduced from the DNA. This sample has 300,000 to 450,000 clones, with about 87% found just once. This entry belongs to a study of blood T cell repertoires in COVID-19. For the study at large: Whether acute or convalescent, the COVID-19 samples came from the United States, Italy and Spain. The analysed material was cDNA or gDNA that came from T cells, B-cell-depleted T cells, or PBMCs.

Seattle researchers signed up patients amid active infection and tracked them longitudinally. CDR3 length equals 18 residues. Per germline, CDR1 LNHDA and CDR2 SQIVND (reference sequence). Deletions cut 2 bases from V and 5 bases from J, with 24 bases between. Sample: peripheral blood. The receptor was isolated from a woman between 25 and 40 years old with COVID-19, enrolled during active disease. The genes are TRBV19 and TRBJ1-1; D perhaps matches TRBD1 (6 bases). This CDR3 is CASSIRIGHAGERTEAFF. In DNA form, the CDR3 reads TGTGCCAGTAGTATAAGAATCGGGCACGCAGGGGAGCGGACTGAAGCTTTCTTT.